The 3 T cell receptor beta chains in this list originate from one sample, sequenced in a study of early T cells in non-severe SARS-CoV-2 infection. TCRdb analysed the 5' RACE reads with MiXCR anew, one entry per CDR3 protein. The sample contains about 98,000 distinct CDR3 sequences, 9.5% to 11% of which appear only once. The sequenced sample was whole blood. Receptors originate from an adult who was a healthcare worker with PCR-confirmed SARS-CoV-2 infection or an uninfected control (not recorded which).

The chain uses TRBV21-1 and TRBJ2-7; TRBD1 was called by the table and not checked on the DNA. TRBV21-1 is an annotated pseudogene. The length of the CDR3 is 15 residues. The CDR3: CASSKEGQTAYEQYF. The CDR3 coding sequence is TGTGCCAGCAGCAAAGAAGGACAGACGGCCTACGAGCAGTACTTC.

CDR3 amino acids: CASTGGAGGWYEQYF. The DNA for the CDR3 is TGTGCCAGCACCGGAGGGGCAGGGGGCTGGTACGAGCAGTACTTC. V and J are TRBV6-2 or TRBV6-3 and TRBJ2-7, with 8 bases fitting TRBD1. The junction had 12 bases not matched to a gene; V was cut back by 7 bases and J by 4 bases. Germline V CDR1 and CDR2: MNHEY, SVGEGT. CDR3 size: 15 residues.

This clonotype was detected a few times. V and J are TRBV28 and TRBJ2-7, with 11 bases identical to TRBD2. This CDR3 spans 16 amino acids. J lost 1 base, V lost 6 bases, and 8 bases had no gene match. The germline gives CDR1 MDHEN, CDR2 SYDVKM. The CDR3, as DNA: TGTGCCAGCAGCCCGATGGGACTAGCGGAATCCTACGAGCAGTACTTC. Translating it yields CASSPMGLAESYEQYF.